This passage covers 11 T cell receptor beta chains from one sample sequenced in a study of blood T cell repertoires in COVID-19. Profiled with immunoSEQ multiplex PCR; TCRdb holds only in-frame clones, not every one. The table lists some 80,000 clones, about 90% of them singletons. Sequenced: peripheral blood. These receptors were obtained from a woman between 50 and 59 years old with active or convalescent COVID-19.

V gene TRBV7-3 combines with J gene TRBJ2-7, with D maybe TRBD2 (6 bases). Trimming removed 2 bases from V and 5 bases from J, with 19 bases in between. The CDR3 runs to 16 residues. Germline CDR1 is SGHTA and CDR2 is FQGTGA. In nucleotides, the CDR3 is TGTGCCAGCAGCTTAGTCAGTAGCGGCAGAAACAACGAGCAGTACTTC. Translating gives CASSLVSSGRNNEQYF.

CDR3 nucleotide sequence: TGCGCCAGCAGCTTAGGACAGGGGGCGTCCACTGAAGCTTTCTTT. The encoded protein is CASSLGQGASTEAFF. This chain connects TRBV5-1 to TRBJ1-1; 11 nucleotides match TRBD1. Trimming at V came to 2 bases and at J to 4 bases, leaving 4 bases not matched to a gene. This CDR3 has 15 amino acids. Per germline, CDR1 SGHRS and CDR2 YFSETQ. The entire variable domain, with the rest obtained from reference TRBV5-1 and TRBJ1-1, is as follows: KAGVTQTPRYLIKTRGQQVTLSCSPISGHRSVSWYQQTPGQGLQFLFEYFSETQRNKGNFPGRFSGRQFSNSRSEMNVSTLELGDSALYLCASSLGQGASTEAFFGQGTRLTVV.

The chain recombines TRBV27 with TRBJ2-1; D perhaps matches TRBD2 (5 bases). Germline V gene sequence: CDR1 MNHEY, CDR2 SMNVEV (reference sequence). CDR3 length: 15 residues. Trimming took off 7 bases at V and 2 bases at J, with 15 bases between the two ends. The CDR3 DNA reads TGTGCCAGCACCTTCATATCCGGGGCCTACAATGAGCAGTTCTTC. Its translation: CASTFISGAYNEQFF.

The rearrangement joins TRBV5-5 to TRBJ1-2; D call uncertain. This CDR3 is built from 13 residues. Germline CDR1 reads SGHKS; CDR2 reads YYEKEE (reference sequence). V was trimmed by 3 bases and J by 7 bases, leaving 13 bases between them. The CDR3 sequence: CASSSYGGGGYTF. The CDR3 nucleotides read TGTGCCAGCAGCTCCTATGGCGGAGGTGGCTACACCTTC.

The rearrangement joins TRBV5-5 to TRBJ2-7; the match to TRBD2 covers 7 bases. Germline CDR1 and CDR2: SGHKS and YYEKEE (reference sequence). Trimming at V came to 0 bases and at J to 2 bases, leaving 5 bases not matched to a gene. This CDR3 is 15 amino acids long. The CDR3 DNA reads TGTGCCAGCAGCTTGGTAGCTAGCGGTACCTACGAGCAGTACTTC. It is translated as CASSLVASGTYEQYF. The full variable domain, its missing parts supplied by reference TRBV5-5 and TRBJ2-7, is DAGVTQSPTHLIKTRGQQVTLRCSPISGHKSVSWYQQVLGQGPQFIFQYYEKEERGRGNFPDRFSARQFPNYSSELNVNALLLGDSALYLCASSLVASGTYEQYFGPGTRLTVT.

The chain carries TRBV4-1 and TRBJ2-1; D uncertain. Trimming took off 0 bases at V and 6 bases at J, with 9 bases between the two ends. In germline, CDR1 is MGHRA, CDR2 YSYEKL. The CDR3 runs to 14 residues. Here the CDR3 reads CASSQDTVSNEQFF. DNA for the CDR3: TGCGCCAGCAGCCAAGATACGGTATCCAATGAGCAGTTCTTC.

This rearrangement joins TRBV4-3 to TRBJ2-2, with 7 nucleotides matching TRBD1. There are 16 residues in the CDR3. Germline assignment: CDR1 LGHNA and CDR2 YSLEER. The V and J ends lost 1 base and 0 bases, in that order; junction bases with no gene match: 2. The CDR3 protein is CASSQGQGSNTGELFF. For the CDR3, the DNA is TGCGCCAGCAGCCAAGGACAGGGTTCGAACACCGGGGAGCTGTTTTTT.

The chain joins TRBV7-2 to TRBJ1-1; 7 nucleotides line up with TRBD1. CDR1 and CDR2 (germline): SGHTA, FQGNSA. V lost 5 bases, J lost 1 base, and 7 bases stayed unmatched. The length of the CDR3 is 15 residues. CDR3 sequence (DNA): TGTGCCAGCAGCGTAACCGGGACAGCGAACACTGAAGCTTTCTTT. Translating gives CASSVTGTANTEAFF.

This clone was detected only a few times. The CDR3: CASSLGGIGEKLFF. The CDR3 coding sequence is TGTGCCAGCAGCCTCGGGGGAATCGGAGAAAAACTGTTTTTT. J is TRBJ1-4 and V is TRBV11-2; TRBD1 might be the D (5 bases). V lost 5 bases and J lost 8, with 15 bases in between. In germline, CDR1 is SGHAT, CDR2 FQNNGV. This CDR3 is 14 amino acids long.

CDR3 in amino acids: CAISGTPYEQYF. DNA of the CDR3: TGTGCCATCTCCGGGACACCTTACGAGCAGTACTTC. The chain joins TRBV10-3 to TRBJ2-7; D may be TRBD1 (6 bases). V was pared by 8 bases and J by 4 bases, with 12 bases between. The CDR3 is made up of 12 amino acids. The germline V gene encodes CDR1 ENHRY and CDR2 SYGVKD.

The chain carries TRBV4-1 and TRBJ2-5, with TRBD2 as a possible D gene (6 bases). CDR3 length equals 17 residues. CDR1 MGHRA and CDR2 YSYEKL come from the germline V gene. V lost 4 bases and J lost 6, with 24 bases in between. CDR3 nucleotide sequence: TGCGCCAGCAGCCTCGAGTTGGGAGCGGGCGGGCAGAAGACCCAGTACTTC. Translation gives CASSLELGAGGQKTQYF.